This T cell receptor (beta chain) derives from a study of identical twins. This clonotype was detected ten times or more. The target antigen is unknown. General study results and limits: For monozygotic twins, models underestimated out-of-frame TCR alpha sharing. Weaker excess twin sharing was seen among beta out-of-frame sequences.

Each CDR3 protein gets one entry after TCRdb re-called the 5' RACE reads with MiXCR. The sample shows approximately 530,000 distinct CDR3 sequences, about 22% of them seen only once. CDR3 length equals 14 residues. In germline, CDR1 is ENHRY, CDR2 SYGVKD. The junction had 5 bases not matched to a gene; V was cut back by 8 bases and J by 1 base. These data also formed part of another study, on yellow fever vaccine responses in identical twins. That study reports: Twins reportedly showed a vaccine T cell response that seemed partly convergent and partly personalized.

This rearrangement joins TRBV10-3 to TRBJ1-5, with TRBD1 matching 7 bases. The sequence came from a woman aged 18-35 years in good health. Material for sequencing was CD4+ T cells sorted from blood. The CDR3 spells CAIARGQSNQPQHF. In nucleotides, the CDR3 is TGTGCCATCGCTAGGGGACAGAGCAATCAGCCCCAGCATTTT.